These 26 T cell receptor beta chains share one sample of origin, sequenced in a study of cytomegalovirus exposure and HLA in healthy donors. PCR used 60 Vbeta primers and 13 Jbeta primers. The repertoire was sequenced with immunoSEQ multiplex PCR; TCRdb's copy has only in-frame clones and lacks some. The sample has roughly 100,000 clones, approximately 80% seen once. The specimen sequenced was PBMCs. These receptors came from a female donor in good health and CMV-seropositive.

The rearrangement links TRBV4-1 to TRBJ1-3; 10 bases map to TRBD1. The CDR3 length is 16 residues. Germline loops: CDR1 MGHRA, CDR2 YSYEKL. With V trimmed by 3 bases and J by 3 bases, 5 bases remained unmatched. The CDR3: CASSHGQGVDGNTIYF. CDR3 DNA sequence: TGCGCCAGCAGCCACGGACAGGGGGTGGATGGAAACACCATATATTTT.

The V gene is TRBV4-1, the J gene TRBJ2-2, with TRBD1 matching 7 bases. V was clipped by 1 base and J by 6 bases; unmatched bases: 8. Per the germline V gene, CDR1 is MGHRA and CDR2 is YSYEKL. There are 16 residues in the CDR3. The CDR3 DNA follows: TGCGCCAGCAGCCAAGTTGGGACAGTAAACGCCGGGGAGCTGTTTTTT. It codes for CASSQVGTVNAGELFF.

There are a few counts of this clone. The gene calls are TRBV6-5 and TRBJ2-3, with 7 positions matching TRBD1. The germline V gene encodes CDR1 MNHEY and CDR2 SVGAGI. Trimming cost V 5 bases and J 3 bases; bases outside gene matches: 8. This CDR3 region has 15 residues. CDR3 DNA: TGTGCCAGCAGTACCGACAGGGTTGCGACAGATACGCAGTATTTT. Its translation is CASSTDRVATDTQYF.

V usage is TRBV5-4 and J usage is TRBJ1-4, with 7 bases matching TRBD1. The length of the CDR3 is 14 residues. Germline CDR1 SGHNT, CDR2 YYREEE (reference sequence). Trimming removed 0 bases from V and 5 bases from J; junction bases left unmatched: 1. CDR3 nucleotides: TGTGCCAGCAGCTTGGAACAGGGGAATGAAAAACTGTTTTTT. This encodes CASSLEQGNEKLFF.

This clone was seen only once. The chain uses TRBV29-1 and TRBJ1-5; D gene unclear. Trimming removed 3 bases at V and 7 bases at J, with 16 bases between. Per the germline V gene, CDR1 is SQVTM and CDR2 is ANQGSEA. The CDR3 contains 14 residues. The CDR3: CSVELSGLGQPQHF. CDR3 DNA: TGCAGCGTTGAGTTGTCGGGATTGGGGCAGCCCCAGCATTTT.

The chain employs TRBV6-1 and TRBJ2-7, with D possibly TRBD1 on 5 matching bases. V was shortened by 7 bases and J by 3 bases, with 13 bases between the two germline ends. The CDR3 sequence is 13 residues long. CDR1 is MNHNS, CDR2 SASEGT, per germline. This CDR3 is CASNLLRGYEQYF. CDR3 nucleotide sequence: TGTGCCAGCAATCTCTTAAGGGGCTACGAGCAGTACTTC.

This clone came up a few times. The J gene is TRBJ1-6, the V gene TRBV5-1, with TRBD1 as a possible D gene (6 bases). The germline V gene has CDR1 SGHRS and CDR2 YFSETQ. The CDR3 has 16 amino acids. V lost 3 bases and J 6 bases, leaving 16 bases between the germline ends. For the CDR3, the DNA is TGCGCCAGCAGCTACACCCCGGGACAACCTAATTCACCCCTCCACTTT. Translation gives CASSYTPGQPNSPLHF. The whole variable domain, remainder taken from reference TRBV5-1 and TRBJ1-6, is KAGVTQTPRYLIKTRGQQVTLSCSPISGHRSVSWYQQTPGQGLQFLFEYFSETQRNKGNFPGRFSGRQFSNSRSEMNVSTLELGDSALYLCASSYTPGQPNSPLHFGNGTRLTVT.

This rearrangement joins TRBV6-5 to TRBJ2-7; 11 nucleotides line up with TRBD1. The CDR3 sequence is 15 residues long. CDR1 MNHEY and CDR2 SVGAGI come from the germline V gene. V lost 2 bases, J lost 2 bases, and 2 bases stayed unmatched. CDR3 amino acids: CASSYGTGGTYEQYF. CDR3 in DNA: TGTGCCAGCAGTTACGGGACAGGGGGAACCTACGAGCAGTACTTC.

The rearrangement uses TRBV6-5 and TRBJ2-7; 8 bases are a match to TRBD1. Trimming at V came to 6 bases and at J to 1 base, leaving 8 bases not matched to a gene. Germline CDR1 is MNHEY and CDR2 is SVGAGI. The CDR3 extends over 15 amino acids. CDR3 DNA: TGTGCCAGCAGAGCCGGGACAGGCGTATCCTACGAGCAGTACTTC. Residues: CASRAGTGVSYEQYF.

The chain employs TRBV10-1 and TRBJ2-2; 10 bases line up with TRBD1. Germline CDR1 is WNHNN and CDR2 is SYGVQD (reference sequence). The CDR3 consists of 16 residues. J gave up 4 bases and V 6 bases, and 8 bases lay outside the gene matches. This CDR3 is CASRPDRGLGTGELFF. The CDR3 DNA reads TGCGCCAGCAGGCCCGACAGGGGGCTTGGCACCGGGGAGCTGTTTTTT.

V and J are TRBV30 and TRBJ1-5, with a tentative D call TRBD1 (5 bases). Trimming cost V 5 bases and J 2 bases, with 10 bases left between them. This CDR3 has 13 amino acids. The germline V gene encodes CDR1 GTSNPN and CDR2 SVGIG (reference sequence). As DNA, the CDR3 is TGTGCCTGGGGAACGGGGGGCAATCAGCCCCAGCATTTT. This translates into CAWGTGGNQPQHF.

The chain couples TRBV29-1 to TRBJ2-5; 9 positions agree with TRBD1. Germline V gene data show CDR1 as SQVTM and CDR2 as ANQGSEA. Trimming cost V 0 bases and J 5 bases; bases outside gene matches: 10. The CDR3 contains 16 residues. The CDR3 sequence is CSVEDPRQGGSETQYF. The CDR3 DNA sequence: TGCAGCGTTGAAGATCCTAGACAGGGGGGTAGCGAGACCCAGTACTTC.

The J gene is TRBJ1-2, the V gene TRBV6-5, with D possibly TRBD1 on 6 matching bases. The CDR3 is 12 residues long. Deletions cut 5 bases from V and 5 bases from J, with 9 bases between. Germline-derived CDR1 and CDR2 are MNHEY and SVGAGI. DNA for the CDR3: TGTGCCAGCAGTCCCCAGGGGTATGGCTACACCTTC. Protein sequence: CASSPQGYGYTF.

The chain joins TRBV5-1 to TRBJ2-3; 11 bases map to TRBD2. Germline values: CDR1 SGHRS, CDR2 YFSETQ. Losses at the gene ends were 7 bases for V and 4 bases for J; bases not matched to a gene: 8. The CDR3 is 15 residues long. The DNA for the CDR3 is TGCGCCAGCGAGACCGGACTAGCGGGTCCAGATACGCAGTATTTT. It specifies CASETGLAGPDTQYF. The variable domain in full, completed from reference TRBV5-1 and TRBJ2-3, reads KAGVTQTPRYLIKTRGQQVTLSCSPISGHRSVSWYQQTPGQGLQFLFEYFSETQRNKGNFPGRFSGRQFSNSRSEMNVSTLELGDSALYLCASETGLAGPDTQYFGPGTRLTVL.

The chain employs TRBV5-1 and TRBJ2-7; 11 nucleotides match TRBD2. J lost 3 bases, V lost 4 bases, and 3 bases had no gene match. This CDR3 spans 14 amino acids. CDR1 SGHRS and CDR2 YFSETQ come from the germline V gene. The CDR3 region has the DNA TGCGCCAGCAGCGGGACTAGCGGTGGCTACGAGCAGTACTTC. It translates to CASSGTSGGYEQYF.

This chain joins TRBV11-3 and TRBJ2-1; 9 bases are a match to TRBD1. Germline lookup yields CDR1 SGHNT and CDR2 YENEEA. V lost 5 bases, J lost 8 bases, and 4 bases stayed unmatched. The CDR3 totals 13 residues. The CDR3 sequence is CASSPDRGYEQFF. The CDR3 coding sequence is TGTGCCAGCAGCCCCGACAGGGGGTATGAGCAGTTCTTC.

As regards this clone: Its ends do not fully match the called genes, so a read error is possible. V usage is TRBV6-5 and J usage is TRBJ1-5; no clear D. This CDR3 contains 15 residues. Germline V gene data show CDR1 as MNHEY and CDR2 as SVGAGI. CDR3 DNA sequence: TGTCCCAGCAGTTACGGGCGGGGTCTCAATCAGCCCCAGCATTTT. Translation: CPSSYGRGLNQPQHF.

J is TRBJ2-7 and V is TRBV7-7, with D tentatively TRBD2 (6 bases). Germline V CDR1 and CDR2: SSHAT, FNYEAQ (reference sequence). Trimming removed 6 bases at V and 7 bases at J, with 19 bases between. This CDR3 region has 14 residues. The CDR3 nucleotides read TGTGCCAGCAGACCCCGGATAGCGGACCGGGAGCAGTACTTC. Its protein is CASRPRIADREQYF.

The rearrangement uses TRBV5-6 and TRBJ1-6; the match to TRBD1 covers 8 bases. The CDR3 is 18 residues long. Per germline, CDR1 SGHDT and CDR2 YYEEEE. Trimming removed 3 bases from V and 0 bases from J; junction bases left unmatched: 8. This CDR3 is CASSWGQVSSSYNSPLHF. The CDR3 DNA sequence: TGTGCCAGCAGCTGGGGACAGGTTTCGAGCTCCTATAATTCACCCCTCCACTTT.

The gene calls are TRBV7-2 and TRBJ2-1; 15 positions agree with TRBD2. CDR3 size: 15 residues. The V and J ends lost 5 bases and 7 bases, in that order; junction bases with no gene match: 3. CDR1 SGHTA and CDR2 FQGNSA come from the germline V gene. The CDR3 loop reads CASSIGTSGGNEQFF. The CDR3 region has the DNA TGTGCCAGCAGCATTGGGACTAGCGGGGGGAATGAGCAGTTCTTC.

This chain connects TRBV19 to TRBJ1-2; D not resolved. The germline V and J ends were trimmed by 0 bases and 4 bases, with 9 bases remaining between them. The CDR3 runs to 14 residues. Germline V CDR1 and CDR2: LNHDA, SQIVND (reference sequence). CDR3 DNA: TGTGCCAGTAGTATAGACAACGGGTTCTATGGCTACACCTTC. Its protein product is CASSIDNGFYGYTF.

The J gene is TRBJ2-6, the V gene TRBV5-4; 8 bases are shared with TRBD1. Germline values: CDR1 SGHNT, CDR2 YYREEE (reference sequence). This CDR3 region has 16 residues. The J segment lost 1 base and the V segment lost 4 bases, leaving 4 bases of the junction unmatched. The CDR3 bases are TGTGCCAGCAGCCCAGACAGGGGATCTGGGGCCAACGTCCTGACTTTC. Residues: CASSPDRGSGANVLTF.

This rearrangement joins TRBV6-1 to TRBJ1-2, with D possibly matching TRBD1 (5 bases). This CDR3 spans 15 amino acids. Germline loops: CDR1 MNHNS, CDR2 SASEGT. Between the trimmed V and J ends, which lost 8 bases and 8 bases, there was a span of 24 bases. The CDR3 region has the DNA TGTGCCAGCCGGGGGGTTTTGGCAGGGAAAGAGGGCTACACCTTC. Residues: CASRGVLAGKEGYTF.

The chain couples TRBV19 to TRBJ2-5, with D perhaps matching TRBD2 (5 bases). The germline CDR1 and CDR2 sequences are LNHDA and SQIVND (reference sequence). Trimming stripped 4 bases from V and 5 bases from J, with 5 bases between. The length of the CDR3 is 11 residues. In DNA form, the CDR3 reads TGTGCCAGTAGTACGGGGGAGACCCAGTACTTC. This sequence encodes CASSTGETQYF.

The J gene is TRBJ2-5, the V gene TRBV29-1; 8 bases match TRBD1. Germline V CDR1 and CDR2: SQVTM, ANQGSEA. The V gene end was trimmed by 4 bases and the J gene end by 4 bases; junction bases not matched to a gene: 8. The CDR3 runs 14 residues. The CDR3 here is CSVAGARGRETQYF. The CDR3 DNA reads TGCAGCGTTGCCGGCGCCAGGGGGCGAGAGACCCAGTACTTC.

The chain joins TRBV28 to TRBJ1-3, with 7 bases fitting TRBD1. CDR3 length equals 13 residues. Unmatched junction bases numbered 7, after V lost 10 bases and J lost 4 bases. Per germline, CDR1 MDHEN and CDR2 SYDVKM. CDR3 in amino acids: CATLQGHGNTIYF. The CDR3 coding sequence is TGTGCCACGTTACAGGGGCACGGAAACACCATATATTTT.